This TCR beta chain was documented in a study of cytomegalovirus exposure and HLA in healthy donors. In the study overall: From HLA-typed donors, an early data release held some 91 million unique TCRs.

V lost 8 bases and J lost 1, with 9 bases in between. This CDR3 comprises 14 residues. Germline CDR1 reads SGHTA; CDR2 reads FQGNSA. The PCR used 60 Vbeta and 13 Jbeta primers. Clones were sequenced by immunoSEQ multiplex PCR, and TCRdb holds only the in-frame ones, with some missing. The sample lists about 160,000 clones, around four fifths occurring once. Sequences were obtained from PBMCs. V is TRBV7-2 and J is TRBJ2-6; D is unclear. This clonotype originated in a man aged 50-60 years in good health and CMV-seropositive. CDR3 nucleotide sequence: TGTGCCAGCGGCGACTCTTCTGGGGCCAACGTCCTGACTTTC. This encodes CASGDSSGANVLTF.